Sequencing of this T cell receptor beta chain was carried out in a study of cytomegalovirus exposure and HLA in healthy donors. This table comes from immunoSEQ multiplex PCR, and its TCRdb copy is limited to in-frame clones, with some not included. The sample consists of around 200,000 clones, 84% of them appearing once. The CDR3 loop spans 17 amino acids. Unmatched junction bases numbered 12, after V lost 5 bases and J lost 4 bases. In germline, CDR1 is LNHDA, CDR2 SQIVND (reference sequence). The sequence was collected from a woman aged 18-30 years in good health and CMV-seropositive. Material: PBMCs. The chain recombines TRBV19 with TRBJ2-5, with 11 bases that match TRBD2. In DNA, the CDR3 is TGTGCCAGTAGTCTCTATGCTAGCGGGGGGTTCGGAGAGACCCAGTACTTC. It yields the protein CASSLYASGGFGETQYF.